This T cell receptor beta chain was sequenced for a study of T cell responses to AZD1222 COVID-19 vaccine. Findings and limits, study-wide: Of the AZD1222 recipients, only five or six were seropositive at baseline.

CDR1 is LNHDA, CDR2 SQIVND, per germline (reference sequence). This CDR3 spans 13 amino acids. V shed 3 bases and J shed 13 bases, with 18 bases lying between them. This clone was recorded only once. Its antigen is undetermined. Assay used: immunoSEQ multiplex PCR; TCRdb lists only in-frame clones, some missing. The table has about 180,000 clones, roughly 90% seen once; the top ten hold about 3%. Sequenced material: peripheral blood, taken on day 0 of AZD1222 vaccination. The origin of this receptor is an adult in good health. This chain connects TRBV19 to TRBJ1-1; D is unresolved. The CDR3 protein is CASSISGTYEFFF. The CDR3 DNA follows: TGTGCCAGTAGTATCTCGGGAACCTACGAATTTTTCTTT.